This T cell receptor beta chain originates from a study of beta chain features in type 1 diabetes. This clone showed up just a few times. The V gene end was trimmed by 3 bases and the J gene end by 3 bases; junction bases not matched to a gene: 8. This CDR3 region has 16 residues. Germline CDR1 is MGHDK and CDR2 is SYGVNS. cDNA synthesis used the whole RNA isolate, giving expressed TCRB sequences. Only in-frame clones appear in the TCRdb table, and some are missing; sequencing was by immunoSEQ multiplex PCR. The sample has about 230,000 clones, over 8.5% seen once. What was sequenced was naive CD4+ T cells from blood. V usage is TRBV25-1 and J usage is TRBJ2-5; TRBD1 agrees at 9 bases. The clonotype was recovered from a woman younger than 35 in good health. CDR3 bases: TGTGCCAGCAGTGATCTAACCCGGACAGGGGAAGAGACCCAGTACTTC. Protein: CASSDLTRTGEETQYF.